Listed below are T cell receptor beta chains from one sample, sequenced in a study of T cells after yellow fever vaccination. TCRdb used MiXCR to reprocess the 5' RACE reads, holding one entry per CDR3 protein. The table shows some 260,000 distinct CDR3 sequences, with about 5% occurring only once. The starting material was CD4+ T cells sorted from PBMCs, obtained on the day of the yellow fever booster vaccination. These receptors came from a man aged 18 to 29 who received the YFV17D yellow fever vaccine. The CDR3 runs from the conserved cysteine through the conserved F or W. The D gene is left open where the match is weak. Not every row has a clone size; where given, it reads once, few, many or a size class.

many	TRBV6-2/TRBV6-3	TRBD2	TRBJ2-3	TGTGCCAGCACTCGGACTAGCGGGGGGGCTGGAGATACGCAGTATTTT	CASTRTSGGAGDTQYF
few	TRBV27	-	TRBJ2-7	TGTGCCAGCAGTCTCGGGACGCTCTCCTACGAGCAGTACTTC	CASSLGTLSYEQYF
few	TRBV7-7	-	TRBJ2-5	TGTGCTAGCAGCTTAGCGCGAGGTTCAGAGACCCAGTACTTC	CASSLARGSETQYF
-	TRBV11-2	-	TRBJ1-5	TGTGCCAGCAGCTTAGCGCTGGGATATCAGCCCCAGCATTTT	CASSLALGYQPQHF
-	TRBV20-1	-	TRBJ2-7	TGCAGTGCTAGAGACCCACTGGGGGGGCCCAGCGAGCAGTACTTC	CSARDPLGGPSEQYF
few	TRBV25-1	-	TRBJ2-2	TGTGCCAGCACGGGCGGGGAGCTGTTTTTT	CASTGGELFF
many	TRBV24-1	TRBD1	TRBJ2-5	TGTGCCACCAGTGACCGGACAGGCCTAGCTAAAGAGACCCAGTACTTC	CATSDRTGLAKETQYF
few	TRBV7-3	-	TRBJ1-2	TGTGCCAGCAGCTTAGATAACGGTGATGCGAGCTACACCTTC	CASSLDNGDASYTF
many	TRBV3-1	-	TRBJ1-1	TGTGCCAGCAGCCAAGCCCCGAACACTGAAGCTTTCTTT	CASSQAPNTEAFF
few	TRBV6-5	TRBD2	TRBJ2-1	TGTGCCAGCAGTTCCAGGACTAGCACACGTGAGCAGTTCTTC	CASSSRTSTREQFF
few	TRBV24-1	TRBD2	TRBJ2-3	TGTGCCACCTCATCCCCCAGGGACTACAGCACAGATACGCAGTATTTT	CATSSPRDYSTDTQYF
few	TRBV29-1	-	TRBJ1-1	TGCAGCGTTGAAACGCAGGGCCTTGAAGCTTTCTTT	CSVETQGLEAFF
many	TRBV7-9	-	TRBJ2-1	TGTGCCAGCAGCAAGGCCCTAGGGGAGGCTTCGGATGAGCAGTTCTTC	CASSKALGEASDEQFF
few	TRBV27	TRBD2	TRBJ2-1	TGTGCCAGCAGTCTCAGACTAGCGGGGATCAATGAGCAGTTCTTC	CASSLRLAGINEQFF
many	TRBV6-4	TRBD1	TRBJ1-6	TGTGCCAGCAGACAGGGGACAGGGAATTCACCCCTCCACTTT	CASRQGTGNSPLHF
few	TRBV5-1	-	TRBJ2-3	TGCGCCAGCAGCTTTTCAACCGGGACACCGAGCACAGATACGCAGTATTTT	CASSFSTGTPSTDTQYF
-	TRBV7-2	TRBD2	TRBJ2-2	TGTGCCAGCAGCTTTCGAGCGGGGGGGAGTTCCGGGGAGCTGTTTTTT	CASSFRAGGSSGELFF
few	TRBV11-1	-	TRBJ1-1	TGTGCCAGCAGCTTTTCGGGTTCGTGGGACACTGAAGCTTTCTTT	CASSFSGSWDTEAFF
many	TRBV6-6	TRBD1	TRBJ1-5	TGTGCCAGCAGCCGACAGGGGGATCAGCCCCAGCATTTT	CASSRQGDQPQHF
-	TRBV6-5	TRBD1	TRBJ2-3	TGTGCCAGCAGTTTACGGGGGACAGGGGTGTCAGATACGCAGTATTTT	CASSLRGTGVSDTQYF
-	TRBV20-1	TRBD1	TRBJ1-5	TGCAGTGCTAGGGTACTAGGGACAGGGAATCAGCCCCAGCATTTT	CSARVLGTGNQPQHF
few	TRBV6-1	-	TRBJ1-2	TGTGCCTTGTGGCCCATGCACTATGGCTACACCTTC	CALWPMHYGYTF
-	TRBV6-5	-	TRBJ1-2	TGTGCCAGCAGTTACAGTACGAACAACAACTATGGCTACACCTTC	CASSYSTNNNYGYTF
few	TRBV7-7	-	TRBJ2-7	TGTGCCAGCAGCTTGAGGGCAGGGACCCACGAGCAGTACTTC	CASSLRAGTHEQYF
many	TRBV5-1	-	TRBJ2-1	TGCGCCAGCAATCAGGGGGGAACCTACAATGAGCAGTTCTTC	CASNQGGTYNEQFF
few	TRBV20-1	TRBD2	TRBJ2-5	TGCAGTGCTAAAAGGGCGGGGGGCCAAGAGACCCAGTACTTC	CSAKRAGGQETQYF
-	TRBV20-1	-	TRBJ2-3	TGCAGTGCTAGCGTCCCGGGTGGCACAGATACGCAGTATTTT	CSASVPGGTDTQYF
few	TRBV25-1	TRBD2	TRBJ2-1	TGTGCCAGCAGCGACCCCGGACTAGCGGGGGGTGAGCAGTTCTTC	CASSDPGLAGGEQFF
many	TRBV30	-	TRBJ2-1	TGTGCCTGGAACCCACAGTCTGTGGAGCAGTTCTTC	CAWNPQSVEQFF
many	TRBV7-8	TRBD1	TRBJ2-5	TGTGCCAGCAGCCTGAGACAGGGGGAAGAGACCCAGTACTTC	CASSLRQGEETQYF
many	TRBV12-3/TRBV12-4	-	TRBJ1-4	TGTGCCAGCAGTTTGCACCCCGGAGGTGAAAAACTGTTTTTT	CASSLHPGGEKLFF
few	TRBV12-3/TRBV12-4	-	TRBJ1-5	TGTGCCAGCCGACTCCAAGCGGGGGGAAATCAGCCCCAGCATTTT	CASRLQAGGNQPQHF
few	TRBV27	-	TRBJ1-2	TGTGCCAGCAGTTGGCGACAGGCGGATGGCTACACCTTC	CASSWRQADGYTF
-	TRBV5-5	-	TRBJ1-3	TGTGCCAGCAGCCCGAGGGAGAGATTCTCTGGAAACACCATATATTTT	CASSPRERFSGNTIYF
few	TRBV4-3	-	TRBJ1-2	TGCGCCAGCAGCCAAGATTACGTTGGCTACACCTTC	CASSQDYVGYTF
many	TRBV11-2	-	TRBJ2-1	TGTGCCAGCAGCTTAGACGGCGGTGCGGGGGCGGCGTACAATGAGCAGTTCTTC	CASSLDGGAGAAYNEQFF
many	TRBV7-2	TRBD1	TRBJ2-5	TGTGCCAGCAGCTTAGTCACAGGGGGAGAGACCCAGTACTTC	CASSLVTGGETQYF
-	TRBV5-6	-	TRBJ2-3	TGTGCCAGCAGCTTGCCAGGGGAGAGCGCAGATACGCAGTATTTT	CASSLPGESADTQYF
-	TRBV10-1	-	TRBJ1-6	TGCGCCAGCAGTGATTCGGCCGCGGCACCCCTCCACTTT	CASSDSAAAPLHF
many	TRBV27	TRBD1	TRBJ2-3	TGTGCCAGCAGTTTAACCCCGGGACAGGGGGCGCGAGATACGCAGTATTTT	CASSLTPGQGARDTQYF
many	TRBV18	TRBD2	TRBJ2-7	TGTGCCAGCTCACCCGCCGGGACTACCTCCTACGAGCAGTACTTC	CASSPAGTTSYEQYF
few	TRBV5-4	-	TRBJ2-1	TGTGCCAGCAGCTTTGAGCTAGGGGTGGTCAATGAGCAGTTCTTC	CASSFELGVVNEQFF
many	TRBV6-5	TRBD1	TRBJ2-2	TGTGCCAGCAGACTAACCGGGACAGGGGGCTGGAACACCGGGGAGCTGTTTTTT	CASRLTGTGGWNTGELFF
-	TRBV6-6	-	TRBJ1-4	TGTGCCAGCCATTCAAACGACGGCACAACTAATGAAAAACTGTTTTTT	CASHSNDGTTNEKLFF
-	TRBV7-9	-	TRBJ1-5	TGTGCCAGCAGCTCCCCGGGGCCCCAGCATTTT	CASSSPGPQHF
many	TRBV11-3	-	TRBJ2-7	TGTGCCAGCAGCTTAGATCCCCGGAGGGGGGGACGGCATAGCTACGAGCAGTACTTC	CASSLDPRRGGRHSYEQYF
many	TRBV12-3/TRBV12-4	TRBD1	TRBJ1-1	TGTGCCAGCAGTTTACGCCAGGGACAGGGGAACACTGAAGCTTTCTTT	CASSLRQGQGNTEAFF
few	TRBV5-6	-	TRBJ2-4	TGTGCCAGCAGCCCCCCACTGACCGGGACCCTTTATTTC	CASSPPLTGTLYF
many	TRBV20-1	-	TRBJ1-2	TGCAGTACCCTCCAGTCGGCGGATGGCTACACCTTC	CSTLQSADGYTF
many	TRBV4-3	-	TRBJ1-1	TGCGCCAGCAGCCAAGATCCTGGGACTGAAGCTTTCTTT	CASSQDPGTEAFF